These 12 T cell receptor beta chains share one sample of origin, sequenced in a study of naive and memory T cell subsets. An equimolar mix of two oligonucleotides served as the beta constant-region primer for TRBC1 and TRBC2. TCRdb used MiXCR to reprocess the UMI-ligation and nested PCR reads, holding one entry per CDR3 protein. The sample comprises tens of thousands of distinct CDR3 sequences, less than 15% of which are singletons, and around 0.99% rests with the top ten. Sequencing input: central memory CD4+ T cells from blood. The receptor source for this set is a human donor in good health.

The CDR3 loop reads CASSLSQGRSNQPQHF. CDR3 sequence (DNA): TGTGCCAGCAGTTTAAGTCAGGGAAGAAGCAATCAGCCCCAGCATTTT. The J gene is TRBJ1-5, the V gene TRBV12-3 or TRBV12-4; possible D gene TRBD1, 5 bases. The CDR3 is 16 amino acids. V lost 2 bases and J 1 base, leaving 12 bases between the germline ends.

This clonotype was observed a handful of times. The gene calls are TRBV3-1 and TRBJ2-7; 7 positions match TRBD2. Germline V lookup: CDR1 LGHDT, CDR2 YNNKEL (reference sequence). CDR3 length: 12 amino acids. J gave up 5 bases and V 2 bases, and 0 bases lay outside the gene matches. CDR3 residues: CASSQLADEQYF. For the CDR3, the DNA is TGTGCCAGCAGCCAACTAGCGGACGAGCAGTACTTC.

CDR3 DNA sequence: TGTGCCAGCAGCCCGGGGCCCTACGAGCAGTACTTC. Amino acids: CASSPGPYEQYF. The rearrangement links TRBV12-3 or TRBV12-4 to TRBJ2-7; D is possibly TRBD1 or TRBD2 (5 bases each). Trimming left V 6 bases short and J 2 bases short, with 8 bases between. The CDR3 is 12 residues long.

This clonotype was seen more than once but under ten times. The CDR3 here is CASSLSVLGEKLFF. The CDR3 DNA follows: TGTGCCAGCAGTTTATCAGTTTTAGGAGAAAAACTGTTTTTT. The chain joins TRBV12-3 or TRBV12-4 to TRBJ1-4; D is uncertain. Trimming took 2 bases from V and 8 from J, leaving 12 bases between them. The CDR3 length is 14 residues.

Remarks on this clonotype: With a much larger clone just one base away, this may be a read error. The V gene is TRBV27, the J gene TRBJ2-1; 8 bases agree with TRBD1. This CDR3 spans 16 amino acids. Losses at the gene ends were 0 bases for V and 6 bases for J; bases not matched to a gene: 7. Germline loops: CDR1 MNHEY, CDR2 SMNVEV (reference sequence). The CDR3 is CASSLSGRGRCNEQFF. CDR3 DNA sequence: TGTGCCAGCAGTTTATCAGGCAGGGGGCGTTGCAATGAGCAGTTCTTC.

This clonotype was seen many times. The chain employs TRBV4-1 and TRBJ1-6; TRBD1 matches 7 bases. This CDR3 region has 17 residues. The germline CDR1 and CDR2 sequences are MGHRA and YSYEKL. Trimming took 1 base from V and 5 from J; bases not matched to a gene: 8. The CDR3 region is CASSQATGSENNSPLHF. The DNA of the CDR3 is TGCGCCAGCAGCCAAGCGACAGGGTCTGAGAATAATTCACCCCTCCACTTT.

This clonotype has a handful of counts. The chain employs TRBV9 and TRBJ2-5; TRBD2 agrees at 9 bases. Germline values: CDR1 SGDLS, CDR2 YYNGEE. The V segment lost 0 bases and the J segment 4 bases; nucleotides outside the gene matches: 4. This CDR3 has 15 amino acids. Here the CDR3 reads CASSVGSGSTETQYF. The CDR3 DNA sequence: TGTGCCAGCAGCGTAGGTAGCGGGAGCACAGAGACCCAGTACTTC. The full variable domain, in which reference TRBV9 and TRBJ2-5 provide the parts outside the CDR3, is DSGVTQTPKHLITATGQRVTLRCSPRSGDLSVYWYQQSLDQGLQFLIQYYNGEERAKGNILERFSAQQFPDLHSELNLSSLELGDSALYFCASSVGSGSTETQYFGPGTRLLVL.

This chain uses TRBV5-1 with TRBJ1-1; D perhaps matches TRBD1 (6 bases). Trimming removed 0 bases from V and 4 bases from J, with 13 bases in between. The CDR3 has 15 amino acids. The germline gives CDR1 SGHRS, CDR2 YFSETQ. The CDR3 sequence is CASSLDGGPSTEAFF. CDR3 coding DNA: TGCGCCAGCAGCTTGGATGGGGGGCCGAGCACTGAAGCTTTCTTT.

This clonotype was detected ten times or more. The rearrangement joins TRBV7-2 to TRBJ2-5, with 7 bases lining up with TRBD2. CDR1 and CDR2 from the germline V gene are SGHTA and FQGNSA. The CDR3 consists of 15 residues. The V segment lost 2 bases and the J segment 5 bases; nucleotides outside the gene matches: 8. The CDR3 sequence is CTSSLTAGVGETQYF. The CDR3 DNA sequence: TGTACCAGCAGCTTAACTGCGGGAGTAGGGGAGACCCAGTACTTC.

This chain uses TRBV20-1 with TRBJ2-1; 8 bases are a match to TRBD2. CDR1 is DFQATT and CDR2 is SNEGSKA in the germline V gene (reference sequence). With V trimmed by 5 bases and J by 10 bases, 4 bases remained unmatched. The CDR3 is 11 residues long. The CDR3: CSAGTRHEQFF. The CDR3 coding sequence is TGCAGTGCTGGGACTAGGCACGAGCAGTTCTTC.

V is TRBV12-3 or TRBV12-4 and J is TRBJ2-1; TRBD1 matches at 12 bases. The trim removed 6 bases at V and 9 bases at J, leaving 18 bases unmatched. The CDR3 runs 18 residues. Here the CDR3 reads CASRHSLGTGGHGGEQFF. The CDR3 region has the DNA TGTGCCAGCAGACACAGCCTCGGGACAGGGGGCCACGGAGGTGAGCAGTTCTTC.

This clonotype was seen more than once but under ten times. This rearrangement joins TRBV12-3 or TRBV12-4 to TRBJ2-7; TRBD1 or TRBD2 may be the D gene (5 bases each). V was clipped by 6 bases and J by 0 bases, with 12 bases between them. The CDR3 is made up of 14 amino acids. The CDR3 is CASRAGTVSYEQYF. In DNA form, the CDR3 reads TGTGCCAGCAGGGCCGGGACCGTCTCCTACGAGCAGTACTTC.